This T cell receptor (beta chain) comes out of a study of patients and donors after allogeneic stem cell transplantation. MiXCR, applied by TCRdb to the RT-PCR reads, yields one record per CDR3 protein. The sample has some 200,000 distinct CDR3 sequences, around 41% seen once. There are 12 residues in the CDR3. Trimming took 4 bases from V and 4 from J, leaving 8 bases between them. Sequenced sample: blood, either unsorted or a sorted T cell fraction (not recorded which). The sequence came from a human donor who was either an allogeneic HSCT recipient or a stem cell or donor lymphocyte infusion donor (not recorded which). It is not recorded whose cells these are; they may come from a transplant donor. The chain combines TRBV12-3 or TRBV12-4 with TRBJ2-7; D remains ambiguous. CDR3 region: CASSSFLYEQYF. In nucleotides, the CDR3 is TGTGCCAGCAGTTCTTTTTTGTACGAGCAGTACTTC.